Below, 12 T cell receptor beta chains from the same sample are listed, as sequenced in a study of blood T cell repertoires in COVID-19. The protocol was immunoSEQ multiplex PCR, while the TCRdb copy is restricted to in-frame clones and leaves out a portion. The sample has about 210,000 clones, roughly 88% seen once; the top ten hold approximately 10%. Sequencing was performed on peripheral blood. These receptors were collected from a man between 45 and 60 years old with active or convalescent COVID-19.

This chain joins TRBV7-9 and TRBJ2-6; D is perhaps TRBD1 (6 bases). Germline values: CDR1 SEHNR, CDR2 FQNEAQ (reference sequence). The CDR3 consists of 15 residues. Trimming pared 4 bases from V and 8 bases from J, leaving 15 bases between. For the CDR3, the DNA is TGTGCCAGCAGCTCTGGTTCTGGGGGCCCCAACGTCCTGACTTTC. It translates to CASSSGSGGPNVLTF.

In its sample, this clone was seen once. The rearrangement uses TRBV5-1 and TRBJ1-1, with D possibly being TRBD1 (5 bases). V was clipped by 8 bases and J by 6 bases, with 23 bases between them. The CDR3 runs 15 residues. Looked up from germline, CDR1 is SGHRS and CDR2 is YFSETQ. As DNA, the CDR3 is TGCGCCAGTACCCGAGGGGAGGACCTGGGGGCTGAAGCTTTCTTT. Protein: CASTRGEDLGAEAFF.

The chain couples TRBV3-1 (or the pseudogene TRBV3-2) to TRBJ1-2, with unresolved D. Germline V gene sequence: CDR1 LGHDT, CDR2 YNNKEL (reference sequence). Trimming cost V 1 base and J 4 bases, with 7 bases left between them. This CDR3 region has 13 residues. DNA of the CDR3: TGTGCCAGCAGCCAAGTAATTCCCTATGGCTACACCTTC. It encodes CASSQVIPYGYTF.

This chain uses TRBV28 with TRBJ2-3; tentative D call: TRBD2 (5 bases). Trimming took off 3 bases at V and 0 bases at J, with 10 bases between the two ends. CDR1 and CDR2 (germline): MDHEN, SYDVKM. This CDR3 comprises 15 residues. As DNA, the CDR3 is TGTGCCAGCAGTTTCCCAGCGGTTAGCACAGATACGCAGTATTTT. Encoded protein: CASSFPAVSTDTQYF. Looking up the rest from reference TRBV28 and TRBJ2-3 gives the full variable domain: DVKVTQSSRYLVKRTGEKVFLECVQDMDHENMFWYRQDPGLGLRLIYFSYDVKMKEKGDIPEGYSVSREKKERFSLILESASTNQTSMYLCASSFPAVSTDTQYFGPGTRLTVL.

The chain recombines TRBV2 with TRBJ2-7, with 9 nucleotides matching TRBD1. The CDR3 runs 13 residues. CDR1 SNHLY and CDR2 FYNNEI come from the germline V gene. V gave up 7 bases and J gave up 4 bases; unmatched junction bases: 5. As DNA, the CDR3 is TGTGCCAGCATCGAGGGGACAGGGTACGAGCAGTACTTC. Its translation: CASIEGTGYEQYF.

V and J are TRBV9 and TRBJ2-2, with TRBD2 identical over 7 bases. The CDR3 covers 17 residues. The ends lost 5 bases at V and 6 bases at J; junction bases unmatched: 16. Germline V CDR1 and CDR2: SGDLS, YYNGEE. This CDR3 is CASRTGSGNVGAGELFF. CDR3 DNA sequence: TGTGCCAGCAGGACCGGGAGCGGGAACGTCGGGGCCGGGGAGCTGTTTTTT.

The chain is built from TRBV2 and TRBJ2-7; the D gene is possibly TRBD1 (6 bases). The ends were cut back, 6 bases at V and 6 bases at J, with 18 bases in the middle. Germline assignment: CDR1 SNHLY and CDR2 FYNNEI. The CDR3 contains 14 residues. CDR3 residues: CASSPDRQVPEQYF. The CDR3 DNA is TGTGCCAGCAGCCCCGACCGACAGGTCCCCGAGCAGTACTTC.

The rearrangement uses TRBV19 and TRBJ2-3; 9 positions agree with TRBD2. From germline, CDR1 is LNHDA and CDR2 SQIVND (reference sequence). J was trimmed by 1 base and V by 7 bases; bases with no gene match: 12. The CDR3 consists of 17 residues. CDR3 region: CASNSLAGTIGTDTQYF. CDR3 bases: TGTGCCAGTAATAGCCTAGCGGGAACTATCGGCACAGATACGCAGTATTTT.

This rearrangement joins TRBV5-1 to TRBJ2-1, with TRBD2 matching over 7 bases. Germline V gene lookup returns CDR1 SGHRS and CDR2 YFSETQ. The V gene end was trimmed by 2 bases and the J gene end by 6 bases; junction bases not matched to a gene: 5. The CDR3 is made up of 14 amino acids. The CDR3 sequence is CASSLTAGANEQFF. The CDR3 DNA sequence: TGCGCCAGCAGCTTAACGGCGGGAGCCAATGAGCAGTTCTTC.

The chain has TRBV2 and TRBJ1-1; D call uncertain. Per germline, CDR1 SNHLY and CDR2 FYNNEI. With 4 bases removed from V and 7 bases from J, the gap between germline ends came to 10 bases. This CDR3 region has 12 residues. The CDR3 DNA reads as TGTGCCAGCAGTGTGGTAGGAGTTGAAGCTTTCTTT. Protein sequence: CASSVVGVEAFF.

DNA for the CDR3: TGTGCCAGTAGTGCCGGGACAGGGGTAAGGTTGGCTTTCTTT. This codes for CASSAGTGVRLAFF. The chain recombines TRBV19 with TRBJ1-1; TRBD1 agrees at 10 bases. V dropped 5 bases and J dropped 11; count of bases not matched to a gene: 11. Germline assignment: CDR1 LNHDA and CDR2 SQIVND (reference sequence). The length of the CDR3 is 14 residues.

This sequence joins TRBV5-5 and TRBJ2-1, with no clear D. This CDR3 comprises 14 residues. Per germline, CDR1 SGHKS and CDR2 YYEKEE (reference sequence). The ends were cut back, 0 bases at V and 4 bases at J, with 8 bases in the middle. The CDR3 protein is CASSLEPGYNEQFF. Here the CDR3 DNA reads TGTGCCAGCAGCTTGGAACCCGGGTACAATGAGCAGTTCTTC. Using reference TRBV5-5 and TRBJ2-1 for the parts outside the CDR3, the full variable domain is DAGVTQSPTHLIKTRGQQVTLRCSPISGHKSVSWYQQVLGQGPQFIFQYYEKEERGRGNFPDRFSARQFPNYSSELNVNALLLGDSALYLCASSLEPGYNEQFFGPGTRLTVL.